The 23 T cell receptor beta chains given below trace back to one sample, sequenced in a study of metastatic and nonmetastatic thyroid tumors. Nobody among the patients had been given any treatment before thyroid surgery. TCRdb reanalyzed the PCR reads with MiXCR. The repertoire holds about 34,000 clones, with approximately 19% as singletons. Material for sequencing was blood. The receptor source for this set is a female donor with papillary thyroid cancer or a benign thyroid nodule (not recorded which). Some clones in this sample may be carry-over from other donors' samples.

Points on this clone: At one boundary the junction diverges from the germline segment, which might be a read error. V and J are TRBV24-1 and TRBJ2-5; TRBD1 is a possible D gene (6 bases). Germline CDR1 and CDR2: KGHDR and SFDVKD. This CDR3 has 15 residues. The CDR3 sequence is CATSDGMEGGETKYF. For the CDR3, the DNA is TGTGCCACCAGTGATGGGATGGAAGGGGGAGAGACCAAGTACTTC.

This clone appeared a few times. The J gene is TRBJ1-2, the V gene TRBV6-2 or TRBV6-3, with D possibly being TRBD1 (5 bases). V gave up 0 bases and J gave up 7 bases, with 9 bases separating them. CDR3 size: 13 residues. Germline-derived CDR1 and CDR2 are MNHEY and SVGEGT. The CDR3 loop is CASSYSTGGGYTF. The CDR3 nucleotides are TGTGCCAGCAGTTACTCGACCGGGGGTGGCTACACCTTC.

This clone was counted ten times or more. This chain connects TRBV20-1 to TRBJ2-7; 7 bases are shared with TRBD1. This CDR3 has 15 residues. Germline CDR1 reads DFQATT; CDR2 reads SNEGSKA (reference sequence). V gave up 6 bases and J gave up 3 bases; unmatched junction bases: 14. CDR3 sequence reads: CSATSTGQVDYEQYF. The CDR3 DNA sequence: TGCAGTGCCACGTCCACCGGACAGGTGGACTACGAGCAGTACTTC.

This clone has at least ten counts. This clone may be a read error of a much larger clone one base away. This sample also contains other DNA sequences that code for the same CDR3. The chain couples TRBV11-1 to TRBJ2-1; D call uncertain. The CDR3 is 12 residues long. The germline gives CDR1 SGHAT, CDR2 FQDESV (reference sequence). DNA of the CDR3: TGTGCCAACAGCTCTAGTCGAGGTGAGCAGTTCTTC. Protein product: CANSSSRGEQFF.

About this clone itself: One base away lies a much larger clone, so this may be a sequencing read error. Other DNA sequences within the sample encode an identical CDR3. The chain is built from TRBV29-1 and TRBJ2-3; unclear D gene. Per germline, CDR1 SQVTM and CDR2 ANQGSEA. The CDR3 runs to 13 residues. The V and J ends lost 4 bases and 4 bases respectively, with 12 bases between them. In DNA form, the CDR3 reads TGCAGCGTTGGCGGTAGGGCCTCAGATACGCAGTATTTT. Encoded protein: CSVGGRASDTQYF.

This clone was recorded many times. This sequence joins TRBV29-1 and TRBJ1-1; 8 nucleotides match TRBD1. This CDR3 region has 15 residues. Germline V lookup: CDR1 SQVTM, CDR2 ANQGSEA. J was trimmed by 7 bases and V by 6 bases; bases with no gene match: 16. The CDR3 DNA reads TGCAGCGTCGAAAGGGGCCTGTCAGGACAGGGTGAAGCTTTCTTT. This codes for CSVERGLSGQGEAFF.

This clone was observed many times. This chain joins TRBV5-1 and TRBJ2-3; perhaps TRBD1 as D (6 bases). This CDR3 region has 13 residues. The germline V gene has CDR1 SGHRS and CDR2 YFSETQ. The germline V and J ends were trimmed by 0 bases and 8 bases, with 10 bases remaining between them. The CDR3 nucleotides are TGCGCCAGCAGCTTGGGAGACAGGAGTACGCAGTATTTT. It translates to CASSLGDRSTQYF. The entire variable domain, with the rest obtained from reference TRBV5-1 and TRBJ2-3, is as follows: KAGVTQTPRYLIKTRGQQVTLSCSPISGHRSVSWYQQTPGQGLQFLFEYFSETQRNKGNFPGRFSGRQFSNSRSEMNVSTLELGDSALYLCASSLGDRSTQYFGPGTRLTVL.

This clone was observed at least ten times. The chain combines TRBV25-1 with TRBJ1-2, with no clear D. The CDR3 is 15 amino acids. Trimming removed 2 bases at V and 3 bases at J, with 13 bases between. CDR1 and CDR2 (germline): MGHDK, SYGVNS. In DNA, the CDR3 is TGTGCCAGCAGTGAAGGAGGTTCAGTTTACTATGGCTACACCTTC. Amino acids: CASSEGGSVYYGYTF.

In this sample, this clone turned up many times. The rearrangement links TRBV12-3 or TRBV12-4 to TRBJ2-3; no definite D call. Deletions cut 2 bases from V and 4 bases from J, with 10 bases between. This CDR3 spans 14 amino acids. The CDR3 is CASSLRVSADTQYF. The CDR3 nucleotides read TGTGCCAGCAGTTTACGGGTCAGCGCAGATACGCAGTATTTT.

This clone was seen ten or more times. V is TRBV5-1 and J is TRBJ2-5, with D unresolved. Trimming removed 4 bases from V and 2 bases from J, with 12 bases in between. The CDR3 runs 14 residues. CDR1 and CDR2 (germline): SGHRS, YFSETQ. CDR3 in amino acids: CASSADGQQETQYF. The CDR3 nucleotides are TGCGCCAGCAGCGCGGACGGGCAACAAGAGACCCAGTACTTC.

The table lists this clone with many counts. This chain connects TRBV19 to TRBJ2-7; D is ambiguous. Trimming pared 5 bases from V and 2 bases from J, leaving 7 bases between. Germline loops: CDR1 LNHDA, CDR2 SQIVND (reference sequence). The CDR3 contains 12 residues. CDR3 bases: TGTGCCAGTAGTGAGTATCCCTACGAGCAGTACTTC. Encoded protein: CASSEYPYEQYF.

This clone came up many times. The gene calls are TRBV3-1 and TRBJ1-4, with D tentatively TRBD1 (5 bases). The V gene lost 4 bases and the J gene lost 5 bases, with 11 bases spanning the gap. The CDR3 consists of 14 residues. Germline V CDR1 and CDR2: LGHDT, YNNKEL (reference sequence). CDR3 nucleotides: TGTGCCAGCAGCCCCCGGCAGGGAAATGAAAAACTGTTTTTT. This codes for CASSPRQGNEKLFF. Using reference TRBV3-1 and TRBJ1-4 for the parts outside the CDR3, the full variable domain is DTAVSQTPKYLVTQMGNDKSIKCEQNLGHDTMYWYKQDSKKFLKIMFSYNNKELIINETVPNRFSPKSPDKAHLNLHINSLELGDSAVYFCASSPRQGNEKLFFGSGTQLSVL.

This clone was counted ten times or more. The chain combines TRBV6-2 or TRBV6-3 with TRBJ2-2, with TRBD2 identical over 8 bases. The germline gives CDR1 MNHEY, CDR2 SVGEGT. The CDR3 is made up of 17 amino acids. The J segment lost 1 base and the V segment lost 7 bases, leaving 11 bases of the junction unmatched. Here the CDR3 reads CASIHGGAGENTGELFF. The CDR3 bases are TGTGCCAGCATCCACGGAGGAGCGGGAGAGAACACCGGGGAGCTGTTTTTT.

This clone was recorded at least ten times. CDR3 nucleotide sequence: TGTGCCAGTAGTATAATCACAGGTGACAATGAGCAGTTCTTC. Its protein is CASSIITGDNEQFF. The V call is TRBV19, the J call TRBJ2-1; possibly TRBD1 for D (5 bases). In germline, CDR1 is LNHDA, CDR2 SQIVND (reference sequence). Trimming left V 2 bases short and J 5 bases short, with 10 bases between. The CDR3 runs 14 residues.

This clone was counted between two and nine times. One junction end disagrees with the germline gene, perhaps due to a read error. This sequence joins TRBV18 and TRBJ2-3, with D possibly called TRBD1 or TRBD2 (7 bases each). Germline V gives CDR1 KGHSH, CDR2 LQKENI. This CDR3 is built from 15 residues. Here the CDR3 DNA reads TGTGCCAGCTCACCGCGCAGGGGGGGCACAGATACGCAGTGCTTT. It encodes CASSPRRGGTDTQCF. Full variable domain (rest looked up from reference TRBV18 and TRBJ2-3): NAGVMQNPRHLVRRRGQEARLRCSPMKGHSHVYWYRQLPEEGLKFMVYLQKENIIDESGMPKERFSAEFPKEGPSILRIQQVVRGDSAAYFCASSPRRGGTDTQCFGPGTRLTVL.

This clone was counted a few times. The V and J genes are TRBV7-8 and TRBJ2-7; 8 bases line up with TRBD1. V dropped 0 bases and J dropped 5; count of bases not matched to a gene: 6. The CDR3 runs to 15 residues. CDR1 is SGHVS, CDR2 FQNEAQ, per germline. This chain's CDR3 is CASSLAEGQVNEQYF. The CDR3 DNA reads as TGTGCCAGCAGCTTAGCGGAGGGACAGGTTAACGAGCAGTACTTC.

This sequence joins TRBV2 and TRBJ1-1; 9 positions match TRBD1. The V gene's germline CDR1 is SNHLY and CDR2 FYNNEI. The CDR3 covers 15 residues. The trim removed 6 bases at V and 4 bases at J, leaving 9 bases unmatched. The CDR3 DNA reads TGTGCCAGCAGCGAAATTGGGACAGGGAGCACTGAAGCTTTCTTT. Translating gives CASSEIGTGSTEAFF.

The table lists this clone with many counts. V is TRBV19 and J is TRBJ2-7, with a possible D match to TRBD2 (7 bases). Trimming shortened V by 2 bases and J by 6 bases, and 14 bases separated the two germline ends. The germline V gene encodes CDR1 LNHDA and CDR2 SQIVND (reference sequence). The CDR3 extends over 14 amino acids. CDR3 loop: CASSISGGWGEQYF. CDR3 coding DNA: TGTGCCAGTAGTATATCGGGGGGCTGGGGCGAGCAGTACTTC.

The V and J genes are TRBV7-2 and TRBJ2-6, with D possibly matching TRBD2 (6 bases). Germline loops: CDR1 SGHTA, CDR2 FQGNSA. The CDR3 consists of 15 residues. The V and J ends lost 1 base and 5 bases respectively, with 9 bases between them. This CDR3 is CASSLGGARANVLTF. CDR3 DNA: TGTGCCAGCAGCTTAGGCGGGGCCCGGGCCAACGTCCTGACTTTC.

This rearrangement joins TRBV20-1 to TRBJ1-1; the D is unclear. Germline V lookup: CDR1 DFQATT, CDR2 SNEGSKA (reference sequence). V lost 1 base and J 3 bases, leaving 12 bases between the germline ends. CDR3 length: 14 residues. CDR3 in DNA: TGCAGTGCTAGAGTGGGCAATCGGGACACTGAAGCTTTCTTT. Translating gives CSARVGNRDTEAFF.

This clone turned up a few times. The chain recombines TRBV28 with TRBJ1-2, with D perhaps TRBD1 (5 bases). The CDR3 is made up of 14 amino acids. The V gene's germline CDR1 is MDHEN and CDR2 SYDVKM. V dropped 5 bases and J dropped 2 bases, with 12 bases sitting between them. CDR3: CASSPMGENYGYTF. The CDR3 DNA reads TGTGCCAGCAGTCCCATGGGGGAGAACTATGGCTACACCTTC.

Note on this clone: In this CDR3 the conserved last residue, phenylalanine or tryptophan, is missing, so a read error is likely. V is TRBV20-1 and J is TRBJ1-2; D remains ambiguous. The length of the CDR3 is 13 residues. Germline V lookup: CDR1 DFQATT, CDR2 SNEGSKA (reference sequence). The V and J ends lost 5 bases and 2 bases respectively, with 12 bases between them. The CDR3: CSAADGPNYGYTL. In DNA, the CDR3 is TGCAGTGCTGCGGACGGACCCAACTATGGCTACACCCTC.

This clone was detected many times. The sample has other DNA sequences that encode this CDR3 too. The chain employs TRBV5-1 and TRBJ2-3; D remains ambiguous. Trimming took 4 bases from V and 5 from J, leaving 11 bases between them. The V gene's germline CDR1 is SGHRS and CDR2 YFSETQ. The CDR3 is made up of 13 amino acids. CDR3 protein: CASSPPSGDTQYF. As DNA, the CDR3 is TGCGCCAGCAGCCCCCCTTCCGGAGATACGCAGTATTTT.